This TCR beta chain was sequenced for a study of cytomegalovirus exposure and HLA in healthy donors. There are 13 residues in the CDR3. Germline V gene data show CDR1 as SGHNT and CDR2 as YENEEA. All donors participated as healthy donors of bone marrow. In regard to this clone: A read error may produce the germline difference seen at one junction end.

60 Vbeta and 13 Jbeta primers were used in PCR. TCRdb keeps only in-frame clones here, not all; method: immunoSEQ multiplex PCR. In the table there are 140,000 or so clones, 80% to 90% of which are singletons. The clonotype comes from a woman aged 40 to 50 in good health and CMV-seropositive. The sample comprised PBMCs. The chain couples TRBV11-3 to TRBJ2-1; 7 bases map to TRBD1. The CDR3 region is CASSTGQNGVMLF. In DNA form, the CDR3 reads TGTGCCAGCAGCACGGGACAGAACGGGGTCATGCTCTTC.